The 18 T cell receptor beta chains in this list originate from one sample, sequenced in a study of T cells in Graves' hyperthyroidism and ophthalmopathy. Amplification targeted TCR beta CDR3 regions from RNA transcripts. The TCR CDR3 first-round RT-PCR relied on the HTBI primer set. TCRdb re-analysed the multiplex PCR reads in MiXCR, keeping a single row per CDR3 protein. This table has around 620,000 distinct CDR3 sequences, more than 45% appearing once. The sequencing input was peripheral blood or thyroid tissue (not recorded which). The receptors stem from an adult woman with Graves' disease, either hyperthyroidism or ophthalmopathy (not recorded which).

J is TRBJ2-5 and V is TRBV15; possibly TRBD2 for D (5 bases). Looked up from germline, CDR1 is LNHNV and CDR2 is YYDKDF (reference sequence). The CDR3 is 17 residues long. The V end was cut by 1 base, the J end by 7 bases, with 22 bases between. CDR3: CATSRVIGSDHLGTQYF. CDR3 nucleotide sequence: TGTGCCACCAGCAGAGTAATAGGGAGTGACCACCTAGGGACCCAGTACTTC.

This clonotype has a count of ten or more. The V and J genes are TRBV6-1 and TRBJ1-4; D is perhaps TRBD1 (6 bases). V lost 10 bases and J lost 11, with 20 bases in between. This CDR3 spans 13 amino acids. Germline values: CDR1 MNHNS, CDR2 SASEGT. The CDR3 region is CATETGLMRKLFF. The CDR3 nucleotides read TGTGCCACTGAGACAGGACTAATGAGGAAACTGTTTTTT.

The chain's CDR3 is CASNIGETQYF. CDR3 DNA: TGTGCCAGCAATATTGGGGAGACCCAGTACTTC. The chain couples TRBV6-5 to TRBJ2-5; D unresolved. Trimming shortened V by 7 bases and J by 5 bases, and 8 bases separated the two germline ends. Per the germline V gene, CDR1 is MNHEY and CDR2 is SVGAGI. CDR3 size: 11 residues.

The chain links TRBV7-2 to TRBJ1-2; 8 positions match TRBD1. Unmatched junction bases numbered 4, after V lost 3 bases and J lost 1 base. Germline V gives CDR1 SGHTA, CDR2 FQGNSA. This CDR3 is 15 amino acids long. CDR3: CASSLDRAINYGYTF. In DNA form, the CDR3 reads TGTGCCAGCAGCTTGGACAGGGCGATTAACTATGGCTACACCTTC.

The rearrangement uses TRBV7-9 and TRBJ2-5, with D perhaps TRBD1 or TRBD2 (5 bases each). V was pared by 5 bases and J by 5 bases, with 21 bases between. From germline, CDR1 is SEHNR and CDR2 FQNEAQ (reference sequence). This CDR3 comprises 16 residues. The CDR3 loop reads CASSPPGVTGTETQYF. The DNA of the CDR3 is TGTGCCAGCAGCCCCCCCGGGGTCACAGGCACGGAGACCCAGTACTTC.

This clonotype has ten or more counts. This CDR3 is CSAPKEFSRLGGEQYF. As DNA, the CDR3 is TGCAGTGCTCCTAAGGAATTCAGTCGATTGGGGGGCGAGCAGTACTTC. The genes are TRBV20-1 and TRBJ2-7, with D possibly TRBD2 on 6 matching bases. Germline loops: CDR1 DFQATT, CDR2 SNEGSKA (reference sequence). The CDR3 length is 16 residues. V gave up 5 bases and J gave up 6 bases, with 26 bases separating them.

The chain is built from TRBV19 and TRBJ1-5; maybe TRBD1 (6 bases). V lost 9 bases and J 7 bases, leaving 25 bases between the germline ends. Germline V gene sequence: CDR1 LNHDA, CDR2 SQIVND (reference sequence). CDR3 length: 16 amino acids. As DNA, the CDR3 is TGTGCCAGCCGCTCGGGGAACAGGGTCCTGGGGCAGCCCCAGCATTTT. It is translated as CASRSGNRVLGQPQHF.

This clonotype occurred a few times. The chain joins TRBV29-1 to TRBJ1-6; possibly TRBD1 for D (6 bases). Trimming shortened V by 4 bases and J by 5 bases, and 9 bases separated the two germline ends. This CDR3 region has 13 residues. Germline V gives CDR1 SQVTM, CDR2 ANQGSEA. The CDR3 DNA reads TGCAGCGTTGGTGAGGGGGATAATTCACCCCTCCACTTT. Translation gives CSVGEGDNSPLHF.

This clonotype was counted at least ten times. The V call is TRBV4-2, the J call TRBJ1-3; D is unresolved. Germline V gene sequence: CDR1 LGHNA, CDR2 YNFKEQ. Trimming took 4 bases from V and 2 from J, leaving 9 bases between them. This CDR3 comprises 14 residues. The CDR3 sequence: CASSLTGTGNTIYF. The CDR3 nucleotides read TGTGCCAGCAGCCTGACGGGGACTGGAAACACCATATATTTT.

At least ten counts were recorded for this clonotype. The V call is TRBV29-1, the J call TRBJ2-7; 7 nucleotides agree with TRBD2. In germline, CDR1 is SQVTM, CDR2 ANQGSEA. The CDR3 is 12 residues long. Trimming at V came to 4 bases and at J to 13 bases, leaving 13 bases not matched to a gene. CDR3 DNA sequence: TGCAGCGTTGGCTCTCGGGCGGGAGCGGTATACTTC. Residues: CSVGSRAGAVYF.

This clonotype was picked up many times. The chain recombines TRBV20-1 with TRBJ2-7; 8 positions match TRBD2. The CDR3 totals 14 residues. Germline V lookup: CDR1 DFQATT, CDR2 SNEGSKA (reference sequence). Unmatched junction bases numbered 7, after V lost 4 bases and J lost 2 bases. This chain's CDR3 is CSATKTSETYEQYF. The CDR3 DNA reads TGCAGTGCTACGAAGACTAGCGAGACCTACGAGCAGTACTTC.

This clonotype was counted only a few times. The chain employs TRBV9 and TRBJ1-2; perhaps TRBD1 as D (6 bases). V was cut by 1 base and J by 7 bases, with 11 bases left in between. The CDR3 consists of 13 residues. Germline CDR1 SGDLS, CDR2 YYNGEE. CDR3: CASSVPQGIGYTF. In nucleotides, the CDR3 is TGTGCCAGCAGCGTACCCCAGGGGATTGGCTACACCTTC. The full variable domain, its missing parts supplied by reference TRBV9 and TRBJ1-2, is DSGVTQTPKHLITATGQRVTLRCSPRSGDLSVYWYQQSLDQGLQFLIQYYNGEERAKGNILERFSAQQFPDLHSELNLSSLELGDSALYFCASSVPQGIGYTFGSGTRLTVV.

V usage is TRBV7-9 and J usage is TRBJ1-4; TRBD1 agrees at 7 bases. The CDR3 extends over 13 amino acids. Germline V gives CDR1 SEHNR, CDR2 FQNEAQ (reference sequence). V gave up 3 bases and J gave up 8 bases; unmatched junction bases: 3. The CDR3 protein is CASSFQGVEKLFF. The CDR3 DNA is TGTGCCAGCAGCTTTCAGGGGGTGGAAAAACTGTTTTTT.

This clonotype was observed at least ten times. The chain couples TRBV7-8 to TRBJ1-1; D is ambiguous. This CDR3 comprises 14 residues. V lost 3 bases and J lost 5, with 13 bases in between. The germline CDR1 and CDR2 sequences are SGHVS and FQNEAQ. DNA of the CDR3: TGTGCCAGCAGCTTGGACCTCCAACGGACTGAAGCTTTCTTT. It yields the protein CASSLDLQRTEAFF.

This clonotype was detected only a few times. The chain links TRBV29-1 to TRBJ1-6, with 12 bases matching TRBD1. J gave up 9 bases and V 6 bases, and 3 bases lay outside the gene matches. Germline CDR1 and CDR2: SQVTM and ANQGSEA. CDR3 size: 13 residues. Written as DNA, the CDR3 is TGCAGCGTGGGGACAGGGGGCGCTTCACCCCTCCACTTT. Its translation: CSVGTGGASPLHF.

The chain recombines TRBV10-1 with TRBJ1-1, with TRBD1 as a possible D gene (6 bases). The length of the CDR3 is 13 residues. Trimming removed 9 bases from V and 4 bases from J, with 15 bases in between. The germline V gene has CDR1 WNHNN and CDR2 SYGVQD (reference sequence). CDR3 residues: CARMNRAVTEAFF. The CDR3 DNA is TGCGCCAGGATGAACAGGGCGGTCACTGAAGCTTTCTTT.

The DNA for the CDR3 is TGTGCCAGCAGCTTATCTGACCAGTGGGAGGGTTTGGAGACCCAGTACTTC. It codes for CASSLSDQWEGLETQYF. The chain is built from TRBV7-3 and TRBJ2-5; 7 bases map to TRBD2. From germline, CDR1 is SGHTA and CDR2 FQGTGA. Trimming at V came to 2 bases and at J to 5 bases, leaving 14 bases not matched to a gene. The CDR3 has 17 residues.

The chain combines TRBV7-9 with TRBJ1-2; a possible D gene is TRBD1 (6 bases). The V end was cut by 5 bases, the J end by 6 bases, with 13 bases between. The CDR3 runs 13 residues. Per the germline V gene, CDR1 is SEHNR and CDR2 is FQNEAQ (reference sequence). The CDR3: CASSLPQGHGYTF. CDR3 DNA sequence: TGTGCCAGCAGCCTCCCCCAGGGGCATGGCTACACCTTC.